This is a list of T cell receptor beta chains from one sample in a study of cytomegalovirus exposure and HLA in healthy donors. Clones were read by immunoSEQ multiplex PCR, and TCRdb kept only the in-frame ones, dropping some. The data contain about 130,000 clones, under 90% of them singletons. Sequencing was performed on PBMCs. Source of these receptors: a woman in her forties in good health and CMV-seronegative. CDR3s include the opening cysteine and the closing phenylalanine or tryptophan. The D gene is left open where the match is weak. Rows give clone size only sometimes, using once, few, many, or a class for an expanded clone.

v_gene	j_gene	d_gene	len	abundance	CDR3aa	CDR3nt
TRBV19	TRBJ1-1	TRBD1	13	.	CASSLTGKTEAFF	TGTGCCAGCTCATTGACAGGGAAAACTGAAGCTTTCTTT
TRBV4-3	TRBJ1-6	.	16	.	CASSQSGAQGTSPLHF	TGCGCCAGCAGCCAATCCGGGGCACAGGGAACTTCACCCCTCCACTTT
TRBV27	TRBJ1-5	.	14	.	CASSTSTQGQPQHF	.
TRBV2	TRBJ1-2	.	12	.	CASQSANYGYTF	TGTGCCAGCCAATCAGCTAACTATGGCTACACCTTC
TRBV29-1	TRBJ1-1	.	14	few	CSVEVRGGNTEAFF	TGCAGCGTTGAAGTACGGGGTGGGAACACTGAAGCTTTCTTT
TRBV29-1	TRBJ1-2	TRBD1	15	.	CSVEDPGTGNYGYTF	TGCAGCGTTGAAGATCCCGGGACAGGGAACTATGGCTACACCTTC
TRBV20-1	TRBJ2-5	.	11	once	CSALWAETQYF	TGCAGTGCCTTGTGGGCGGAGACCCAGTACTTC
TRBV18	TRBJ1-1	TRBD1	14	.	CASSSLQGNSEAFF	TGTGCCAGCTCAAGCTTACAGGGGAACTCGGAAGCTTTCTTT
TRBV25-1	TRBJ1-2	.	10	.	CASFGGGYTF	TGTGCCAGCTTTGGGGGGGGCTACACCTTC
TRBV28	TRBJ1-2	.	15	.	CASSFARTTNYGYTF	TGTGCCAGCAGTTTCGCCAGGACAACTAACTATGGCTACACCTTC
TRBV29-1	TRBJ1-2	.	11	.	CSVGAGDGYTF	TGCAGCGTTGGGGCAGGGGATGGCTACACCTTC
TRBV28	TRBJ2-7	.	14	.	CASSWNRVSYEQYF	TGTGCCAGCAGTTGGAACAGGGTCTCCTACGAGCAGTACTTC
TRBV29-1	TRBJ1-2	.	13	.	CSVDGQGGSGYTF	TGCAGCGTTGATGGGCAGGGAGGCTCTGGCTACACCTTC
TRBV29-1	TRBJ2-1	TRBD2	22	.	CSVVPLSLGVVGLAGGPNEQFF	TGCAGCGTGGTCCCCTTGAGCCTCGGTGTCGTCGGACTAGCGGGAGGGCCAAATGAGCAGTTCTTC
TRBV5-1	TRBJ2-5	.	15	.	CASSLVPGDQETQYF	TGCGCCAGCAGCTTGGTCCCCGGGGATCAGGAGACCCAGTACTTC
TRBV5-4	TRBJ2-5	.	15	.	CASSLGGGPQETQYF	TGTGCCAGCAGCTTAGGAGGAGGGCCACAAGAGACCCAGTACTTC
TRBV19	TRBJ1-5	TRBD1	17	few	CASSIRVLGQTNQPQHF	TGTGCCAGTAGTATACGCGTCTTGGGACAGACTAATCAGCCCCAGCATTTT
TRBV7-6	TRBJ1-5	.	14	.	CASSLGAEGQPQHF	TGTGCCAGCAGCTTGGGGGCTGAGGGACAGCCCCAGCATTTT
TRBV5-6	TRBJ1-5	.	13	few	CASSPGINQPQHF	TGTGCCAGCAGCCCGGGGATTAATCAGCCCCAGCATTTT
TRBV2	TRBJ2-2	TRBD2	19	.	CASSEARGGLAGEVGELFF	TGTGCCAGCAGTGAAGCGCGGGGAGGACTAGCGGGGGAAGTCGGGGAGCTGTTTTTT
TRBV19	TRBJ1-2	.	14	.	CASKAPGLAYGYTF	TGTGCCAGTAAGGCCCCAGGGCTTGCCTATGGCTACACCTTC
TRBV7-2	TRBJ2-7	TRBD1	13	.	CASNRDRGYEQYF	TGTGCCAGCAACCGGGACAGGGGCTACGAGCAGTACTTC
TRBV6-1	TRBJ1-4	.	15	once	CASSPPGNLNEKLFF	TGTGCCAGCAGTCCCCCCGGGAACCTTAATGAAAAACTGTTTTTT
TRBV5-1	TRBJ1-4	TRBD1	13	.	CASRGTGYEKLFF	TGCGCCAGTCGGGGGACAGGGTACGAAAAACTGTTTTTT
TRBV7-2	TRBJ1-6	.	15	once	CASSLSSRSNSPLHF	TGTGCCAGCAGCTTAAGTAGCCGGTCGAATTCACCCCTCCACTTT
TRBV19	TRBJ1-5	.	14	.	CASSISGGNQPQHF	TGTGCCAGTAGTATCTCAGGGGGCAATCAGCCCCAGCATTTT
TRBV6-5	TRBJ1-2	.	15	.	CASSLTSAAVYGYTF	TGTGCCAGCAGCCTCACGAGTGCCGCGGTCTATGGCTACACCTTC
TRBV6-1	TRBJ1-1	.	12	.	CASRAVNTEAFF	TGTGCCAGCCGTGCTGTGAACACTGAAGCTTTCTTT
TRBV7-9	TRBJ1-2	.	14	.	CASSLVDKDYGYTF	TGTGCCAGCAGCTTAGTAGACAAGGACTATGGCTACACCTTC
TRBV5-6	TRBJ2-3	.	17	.	CASSSDMWAPVGDTQYF	TGTGCCAGCAGCTCAGACATGTGGGCGCCAGTAGGAGATACGCAGTATTTT
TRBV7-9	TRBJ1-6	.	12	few	CASSRENSPLHF	TGTGCCAGCAGCCGCGAGAATTCACCCCTCCACTTT
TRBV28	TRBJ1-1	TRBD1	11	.	CASKDRVNAFF	TGTGCCAGCAAGGACAGGGTAAATGCTTTCTTT
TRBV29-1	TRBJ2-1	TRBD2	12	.	CSGGLAGGRQFF	TGCAGCGGCGGACTAGCGGGAGGTCGGCAGTTCTTC
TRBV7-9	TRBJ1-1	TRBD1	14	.	CASSQEGAGGEAFF	TGTGCCAGCAGCCAGGAGGGGGCAGGGGGTGAAGCTTTCTTT
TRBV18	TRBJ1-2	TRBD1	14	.	CASSSGQGWYGYTF	TGTGCCAGCTCATCCGGACAGGGGTGGTATGGCTACACCTTC
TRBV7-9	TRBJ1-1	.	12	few	CASSFVGSEAFF	TGTGCCAGCAGCTTTGTTGGTAGCGAAGCTTTCTTT
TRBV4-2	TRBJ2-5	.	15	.	CASSQEVSRQETQYF	TGTGCCAGCAGCCAAGAAGTATCCCGGCAAGAGACCCAGTACTTC